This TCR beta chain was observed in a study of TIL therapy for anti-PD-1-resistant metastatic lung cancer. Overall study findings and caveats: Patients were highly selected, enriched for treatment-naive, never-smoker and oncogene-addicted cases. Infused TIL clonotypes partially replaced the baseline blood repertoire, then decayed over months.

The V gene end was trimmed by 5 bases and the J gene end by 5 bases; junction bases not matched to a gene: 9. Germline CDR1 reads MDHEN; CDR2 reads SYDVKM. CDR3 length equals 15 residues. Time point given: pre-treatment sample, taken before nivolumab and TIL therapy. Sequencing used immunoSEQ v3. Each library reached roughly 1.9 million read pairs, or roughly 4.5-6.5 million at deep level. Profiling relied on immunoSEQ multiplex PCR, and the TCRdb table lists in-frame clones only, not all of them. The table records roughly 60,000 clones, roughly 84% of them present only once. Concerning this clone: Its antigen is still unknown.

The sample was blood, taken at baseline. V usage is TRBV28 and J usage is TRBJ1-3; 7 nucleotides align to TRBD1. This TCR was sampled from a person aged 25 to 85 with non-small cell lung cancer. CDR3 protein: CASSRQGIARNTIYF. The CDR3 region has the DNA TGTGCCAGCAGTCGACAGGGTATCGCCAGAAACACCATATATTTT. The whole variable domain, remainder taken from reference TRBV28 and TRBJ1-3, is DVKVTQSSRYLVKRTGEKVFLECVQDMDHENMFWYRQDPGLGLRLIYFSYDVKMKEKGDIPEGYSVSREKKERFSLILESASTNQTSMYLCASSRQGIARNTIYFGEGSWLTVV.